Presented here are 23 T cell receptor beta chains from one specimen sequenced in a study of control samples from healthy donors and cancer patients. Only in-frame clones appear in the TCRdb table, and some are missing; sequencing was by immunoSEQ multiplex PCR. The repertoire holds roughly 150,000 clones, with about 86% as singletons. Sequencing used blood. The origin of the receptors is a man in his late teens or twenties in good health.

In its sample, this clone was seen many times. V usage is TRBV19 and J usage is TRBJ1-5; maybe TRBD1 (5 bases). The CDR3 extends over 20 amino acids. Germline CDR1 is LNHDA and CDR2 is SQIVND (reference sequence). V was cut by 0 bases and J by 0 bases, with 21 bases left in between. The CDR3 loop is CASSIDFMGTGAYSNQPQHF. CDR3 coding DNA: TGTGCCAGTAGTATAGATTTTATGGGAACAGGAGCATATAGCAATCAGCCCCAGCATTTT. Full variable domain (missing parts from reference TRBV19 and TRBJ1-5): DGGITQSPKYLFRKEGQNVTLSCEQNLNHDAMYWYRQDPGQGLRLIYYSQIVNDFQKGDIAEGYSVSREKKESFPLTVTSAQKNPTAFYLCASSIDFMGTGAYSNQPQHFGDGTRLSIL.

The rearrangement joins TRBV10-1 to TRBJ2-7; D remains ambiguous. The CDR3 totals 13 residues. Germline-derived CDR1 and CDR2 are WNHNN and SYGVQD (reference sequence). Trimming removed 9 bases from V and 2 bases from J, with 14 bases in between. This CDR3 reads CARDTGPPYEQYF. The CDR3 coding sequence is TGCGCCAGGGATACCGGGCCACCCTACGAGCAGTACTTC.

This clone was observed a handful of times. The genes are TRBV6-2 or TRBV6-3 and TRBJ1-1; maybe TRBD1 (5 bases). Germline CDR1 is MNHEY and CDR2 is SVGEGT. Trimming cost V 5 bases and J 5 bases, with 12 bases left between them. This CDR3 is 13 amino acids long. The DNA of the CDR3 is TGTGCCAGCAGTATCAGGGTGGGTACTGAAGCTTTCTTT. Translating gives CASSIRVGTEAFF.

This chain uses TRBV6-5 with TRBJ1-3; D remains unclear. The CDR3 consists of 15 residues. Trimming left V 0 bases short and J 1 base short, with 7 bases between. Germline CDR1 MNHEY, CDR2 SVGAGI. DNA for the CDR3: TGTGCCAGCAGTTACTCGGGCAGTTCTGGAAACACCATATATTTT. Amino acid sequence: CASSYSGSSGNTIYF.

The chain links TRBV10-2 to TRBJ1-1, with unresolved D. V dropped 7 bases and J dropped 3 bases, with 12 bases sitting between them. The germline CDR1 and CDR2 sequences are WSHSY and SAAADI. The length of the CDR3 is 13 residues. CDR3: CASTGPGDTEAFF. Written as DNA, the CDR3 is TGCGCCAGCACCGGGCCTGGGGACACTGAAGCTTTCTTT.

The chain combines TRBV10-2 with TRBJ1-5, with a weak D call TRBD1 (5 bases). From germline, CDR1 is WSHSY and CDR2 SAAADI. With 4 bases removed from V and 5 bases from J, the gap between germline ends came to 12 bases. This CDR3 spans 14 amino acids. The CDR3 nucleotides read TGCGCCAGCAGTGGGACCAGGGTTGATCAGCCCCAGCATTTT. This sequence encodes CASSGTRVDQPQHF.

The chain joins TRBV12-5 to TRBJ2-5; D not resolved. Trimming cost V 2 bases and J 5 bases, with 9 bases left between them. The CDR3 covers 13 residues. CDR1 LGHNT and CDR2 FRNRAP come from the germline V gene. In nucleotides, the CDR3 is TGTGCTAGTGGTTTGTCTGGGTTGGAGACCCAGTACTTC. It translates to CASGLSGLETQYF.

J is TRBJ1-5 and V is TRBV7-2; 12 nucleotides agree with TRBD1. With V trimmed by 4 bases and J by 0 bases, 7 bases remained unmatched. In germline, CDR1 is SGHTA, CDR2 FQGNSA. CDR3 length: 18 amino acids. CDR3: CASSSPGQGAYSNQPQHF. Written as DNA, the CDR3 is TGTGCCAGCAGCTCCCCGGGACAGGGGGCTTATAGCAATCAGCCCCAGCATTTT.

The CDR3 region is CASSTEGQNRIYGYTF. DNA for the CDR3: TGTGCCAGCAGTACGGAAGGACAGAATCGTATATACGGCTACACCTTC. The chain has TRBV28 and TRBJ1-2; possible D gene TRBD1, 6 bases. Per germline, CDR1 MDHEN and CDR2 SYDVKM. V lost 5 bases to trimming and J lost 8 bases, with 24 bases between them. This CDR3 is 16 amino acids long.

The genes are TRBV30 and TRBJ2-4, with 8 bases fitting TRBD1. With V trimmed by 1 base and J by 5 bases, 1 base remained unmatched. CDR3 length: 13 amino acids. CDR1 and CDR2 (germline): GTSNPN, SVGIG (reference sequence). CDR3 nucleotide sequence: TGTGCCTGGAGTGAACAGGGGGAAAACATTCAGTACTTC. It codes for CAWSEQGENIQYF.

CDR3 coding DNA: TGTGCCAGCAGTTACGGAGGGAGCACAGATACGCAGTATTTT. Translation: CASSYGGSTDTQYF. V gene TRBV6-5 combines with J gene TRBJ2-3; D possibly corresponds to TRBD2 (6 bases). This CDR3 is 14 amino acids long. Looked up from germline, CDR1 is MNHEY and CDR2 is SVGAGI. V gave up 2 bases and J gave up 0 bases, with 6 bases separating them.

The chain combines TRBV18 with TRBJ2-7; 7 bases align to TRBD1. Germline assignment: CDR1 KGHSH and CDR2 LQKENI. This CDR3 spans 14 amino acids. Trimming took 3 bases from V and 2 from J; bases not matched to a gene: 4. The CDR3 here is CASSPRQGPYEQYF. DNA of the CDR3: TGTGCCAGCTCACCGCGACAGGGCCCCTACGAGCAGTACTTC.

This clone came up once. The chain couples TRBV9 to TRBJ2-1, with 8 bases matching TRBD2. This CDR3 has 17 residues. Germline V gene sequence: CDR1 SGDLS, CDR2 YYNGEE. Unmatched junction bases numbered 8, after V lost 0 bases and J lost 3 bases. The CDR3 loop is CASSVVSQREFYNEQFF. The CDR3 DNA reads as TGTGCCAGCAGCGTAGTCTCCCAGCGGGAGTTCTACAATGAGCAGTTCTTC.

The J gene is TRBJ1-1, the V gene TRBV30; D is ambiguous. Trimming took 0 bases from V and 1 from J, leaving 6 bases between them. From germline, CDR1 is GTSNPN and CDR2 SVGIG (reference sequence). This CDR3 has 13 amino acids. In DNA, the CDR3 is TGTGCCTGGAGTGTACTCACGAACACTGAAGCTTTCTTT. Its protein product is CAWSVLTNTEAFF.

This chain joins TRBV24-1 and TRBJ2-5, with TRBD1 matching 10 bases. CDR1 and CDR2 from the germline V gene are KGHDR and SFDVKD. The CDR3 sequence is 17 residues long. V lost 7 bases, J lost 2 bases, and 12 bases stayed unmatched. CDR3 in amino acids: CATRKPGQGPVQETQYF. For the CDR3, the DNA is TGTGCCACCAGGAAACCGGGACAGGGGCCCGTACAAGAGACCCAGTACTTC.

This chain uses TRBV2 with TRBJ2-3; the D gene is possibly TRBD2 (5 bases). Trimming took 11 bases from V and 6 from J, leaving 15 bases between them. Germline V gene lookup returns CDR1 SNHLY and CDR2 FYNNEI. This CDR3 spans 12 amino acids. In DNA, the CDR3 is TGTGCCGGGTCGTGGAGGTGGGATACGCAGTATTTT. Its protein product is CAGSWRWDTQYF.

The chain recombines TRBV30 with TRBJ1-5; D is unresolved. V was pared by 2 bases and J by 3 bases, with 17 bases between. The CDR3 has 16 amino acids. Per germline, CDR1 GTSNPN and CDR2 SVGIG (reference sequence). The CDR3 reads CAWSPGHRVPNQPQHF. The CDR3 bases are TGTGCCTGGAGTCCCGGCCACCGGGTCCCCAATCAGCCCCAGCATTTT.

The V and J genes are TRBV27 and TRBJ2-7; D is ambiguous. V lost 7 bases, J lost 0 bases, and 4 bases lay in between. There are 11 residues in the CDR3. Germline V gene lookup returns CDR1 MNHEY and CDR2 SMNVEV (reference sequence). This chain's CDR3 is CASMYSYEQYF. The DNA of the CDR3 is TGTGCCAGCATGTACTCCTACGAGCAGTACTTC.

This clone has a handful of counts. The CDR3 sequence is CASSLGQGNTGELFF. The CDR3 DNA sequence: TGTGCCAGCAGCTTGGGACAGGGTAACACCGGGGAGCTGTTTTTT. The chain joins TRBV11-3 to TRBJ2-2, with 9 bases lining up with TRBD1. CDR3 length equals 15 residues. Germline V CDR1 and CDR2: SGHNT, YENEEA. The ends lost 3 bases at V and 2 bases at J; junction bases unmatched: 1.

The rearrangement links TRBV6-2 or TRBV6-3 to TRBJ2-7, with D uncertain. Germline CDR1 reads MNHEY; CDR2 reads SVGEGT. Deletions cut 0 bases from V and 4 bases from J, with 10 bases between. The CDR3 is 14 residues long. The CDR3 here is CASSYSVGRYEQYF. CDR3 bases: TGTGCCAGCAGTTACTCAGTGGGAAGGTACGAGCAGTACTTC.

Points on this clone: This same CDR3 is encoded by further DNA sequences in the sample. The V gene is TRBV28, the J gene TRBJ2-5, with TRBD2 matching 8 bases. Germline V gene lookup returns CDR1 MDHEN and CDR2 SYDVKM. The trim removed 5 bases at V and 3 bases at J, leaving 2 bases unmatched. The CDR3 runs 13 residues. In DNA, the CDR3 is TGTGCCAGCAGTCTTAGCGGGGAAGAGACCCAGTACTTC. This sequence encodes CASSLSGEETQYF.

CDR3 sequence (DNA): TGCGCCAGCAGCCCGGGATTAACGCGGTATGGCTACACCTTC. Translated, it gives CASSPGLTRYGYTF. This chain links TRBV5-1 with TRBJ1-2; D gene uncertain. Germline assignment: CDR1 SGHRS and CDR2 YFSETQ. CDR3 size: 14 residues. V lost 4 bases and J lost 5, with 15 bases in between.

The rearrangement joins TRBV7-9 to TRBJ2-7; D ambiguous. Germline values: CDR1 SEHNR, CDR2 FQNEAQ (reference sequence). Trimming cost V 5 bases and J 4 bases, with 15 bases left between them. This CDR3 is 14 amino acids long. CDR3 amino acids: CASSAPGQVYEQYF. In DNA form, the CDR3 reads TGTGCCAGCAGCGCCCCGGGTCAAGTTTACGAGCAGTACTTC.